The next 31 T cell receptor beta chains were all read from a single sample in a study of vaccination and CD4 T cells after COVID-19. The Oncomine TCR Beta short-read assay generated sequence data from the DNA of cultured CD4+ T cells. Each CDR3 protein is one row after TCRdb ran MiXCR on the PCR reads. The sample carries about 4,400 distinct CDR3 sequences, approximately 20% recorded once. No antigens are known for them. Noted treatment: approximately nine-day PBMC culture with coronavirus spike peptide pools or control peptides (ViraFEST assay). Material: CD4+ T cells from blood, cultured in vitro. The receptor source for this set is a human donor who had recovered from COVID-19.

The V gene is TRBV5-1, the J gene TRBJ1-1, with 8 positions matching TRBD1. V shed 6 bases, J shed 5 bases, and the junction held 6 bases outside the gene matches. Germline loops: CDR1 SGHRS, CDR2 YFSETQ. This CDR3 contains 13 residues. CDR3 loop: CASTQGGWTEAFF. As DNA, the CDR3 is TGCGCCAGCACACAGGGGGGGTGGACTGAAGCTTTCTTT.

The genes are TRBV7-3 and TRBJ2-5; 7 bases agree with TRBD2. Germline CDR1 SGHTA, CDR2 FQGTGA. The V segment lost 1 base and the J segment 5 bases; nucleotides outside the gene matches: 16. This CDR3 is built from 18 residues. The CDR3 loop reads CASSLKTSSWAGEETQYF. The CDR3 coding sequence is TGTGCCAGCAGCTTAAAAACGTCCTCCTGGGCGGGGGAGGAGACCCAGTACTTC.

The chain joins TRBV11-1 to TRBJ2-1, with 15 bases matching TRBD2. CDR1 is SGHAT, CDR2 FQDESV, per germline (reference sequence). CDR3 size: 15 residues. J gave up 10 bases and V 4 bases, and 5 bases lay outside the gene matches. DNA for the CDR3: TGTGCCAGCAGCTCCGGACTAGCGGGGGGGCGCGAGCAGTTCTTC. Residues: CASSSGLAGGREQFF.

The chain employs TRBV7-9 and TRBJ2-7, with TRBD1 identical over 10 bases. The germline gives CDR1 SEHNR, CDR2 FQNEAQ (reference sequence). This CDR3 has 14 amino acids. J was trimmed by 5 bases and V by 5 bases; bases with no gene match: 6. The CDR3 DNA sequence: TGTGCCAGCAGCGGAGGACAGGGGGTCCACGAGCAGTACTTC. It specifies CASSGGQGVHEQYF. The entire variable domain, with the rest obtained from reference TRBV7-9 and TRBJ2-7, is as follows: DTGVSQNPRHKITKRGQNVTFRCDPISEHNRLYWYRQTLGQGPEFLTYFQNEAQLEKSRLLSDRFSAERPKGSFSTLEIQRTEQGDSAMYLCASSGGQGVHEQYFGPGTRLTVT.

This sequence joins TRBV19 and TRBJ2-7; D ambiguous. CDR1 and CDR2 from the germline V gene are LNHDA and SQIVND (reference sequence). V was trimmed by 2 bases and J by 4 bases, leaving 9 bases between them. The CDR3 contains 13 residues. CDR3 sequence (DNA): TGTGCCAGTAGTATACTATGGGGTTACGAGCAGTACTTC. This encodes CASSILWGYEQYF. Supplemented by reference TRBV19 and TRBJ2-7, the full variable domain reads DGGITQSPKYLFRKEGQNVTLSCEQNLNHDAMYWYRQDPGQGLRLIYYSQIVNDFQKGDIAEGYSVSREKKESFPLTVTSAQKNPTAFYLCASSILWGYEQYFGPGTRLTVT.

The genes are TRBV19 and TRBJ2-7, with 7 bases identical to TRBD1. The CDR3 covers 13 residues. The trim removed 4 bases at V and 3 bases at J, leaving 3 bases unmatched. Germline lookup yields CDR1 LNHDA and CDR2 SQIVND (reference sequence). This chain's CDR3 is CASSTYRGYEQYF. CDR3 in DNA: TGTGCCAGTAGTACGTACAGGGGCTACGAGCAGTACTTC. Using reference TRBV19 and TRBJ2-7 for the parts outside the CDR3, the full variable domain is DGGITQSPKYLFRKEGQNVTLSCEQNLNHDAMYWYRQDPGQGLRLIYYSQIVNDFQKGDIAEGYSVSREKKESFPLTVTSAQKNPTAFYLCASSTYRGYEQYFGPGTRLTVT.

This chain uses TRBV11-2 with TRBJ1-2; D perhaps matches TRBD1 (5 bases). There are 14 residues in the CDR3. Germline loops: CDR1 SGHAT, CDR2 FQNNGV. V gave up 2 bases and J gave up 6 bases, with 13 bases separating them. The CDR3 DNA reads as TGTGCCAGCAGCTTACAGCAGGGATGGGATGGCTACACCTTC. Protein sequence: CASSLQQGWDGYTF.

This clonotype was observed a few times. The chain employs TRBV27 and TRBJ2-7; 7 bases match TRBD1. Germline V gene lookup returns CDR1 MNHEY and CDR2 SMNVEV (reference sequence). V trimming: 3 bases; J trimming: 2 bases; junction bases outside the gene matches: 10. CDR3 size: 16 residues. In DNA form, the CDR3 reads TGTGCCAGCAGTTTGAAATATGAGGGGGCGACCTACGAGCAGTACTTC. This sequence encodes CASSLKYEGATYEQYF.

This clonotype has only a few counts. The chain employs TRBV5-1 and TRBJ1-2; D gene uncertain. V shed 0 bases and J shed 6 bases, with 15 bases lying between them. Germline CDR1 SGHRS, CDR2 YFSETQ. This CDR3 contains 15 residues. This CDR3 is CASSLAMGSTDGYTF. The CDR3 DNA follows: TGCGCCAGCAGCTTGGCAATGGGGAGTACGGATGGCTACACCTTC.

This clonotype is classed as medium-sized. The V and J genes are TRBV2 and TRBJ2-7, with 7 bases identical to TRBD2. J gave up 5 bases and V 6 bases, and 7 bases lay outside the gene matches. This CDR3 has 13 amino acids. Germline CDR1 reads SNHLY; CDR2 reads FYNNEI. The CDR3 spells CASRWGGRNEQYF. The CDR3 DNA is TGTGCCAGCAGGTGGGGGGGGAGGAACGAGCAGTACTTC.

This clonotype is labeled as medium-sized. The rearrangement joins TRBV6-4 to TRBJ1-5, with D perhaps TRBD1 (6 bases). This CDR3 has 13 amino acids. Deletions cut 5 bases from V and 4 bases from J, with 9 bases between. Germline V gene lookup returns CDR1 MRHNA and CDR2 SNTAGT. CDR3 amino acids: CASSQGSNQPQHF. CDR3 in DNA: TGTGCCAGCAGTCAGGGGAGTAATCAGCCCCAGCATTTT.

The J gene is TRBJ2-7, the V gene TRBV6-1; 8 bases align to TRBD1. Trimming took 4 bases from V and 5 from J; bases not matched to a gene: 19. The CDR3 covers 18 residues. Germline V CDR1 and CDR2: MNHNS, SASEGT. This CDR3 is CASSVSNTGGQVQNEQYF. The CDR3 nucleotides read TGTGCCAGCAGTGTTTCTAATACCGGGGGACAGGTGCAGAACGAGCAGTACTTC.

The CDR3 DNA reads TGTGCCAGCAGCTCCAAGAGGGGGTCGAGTGGCTACACCTTC. Encoded protein: CASSSKRGSSGYTF. V usage is TRBV3-1 and J usage is TRBJ1-2, with a possible D match to TRBD1 (6 bases). CDR1 and CDR2 from the germline V gene are LGHDT and YNNKEL (reference sequence). V shed 5 bases and J shed 7 bases, with 17 bases lying between them. The CDR3 covers 14 residues. The entire variable domain, with the rest obtained from reference TRBV3-1 and TRBJ1-2, is as follows: DTAVSQTPKYLVTQMGNDKSIKCEQNLGHDTMYWYKQDSKKFLKIMFSYNNKELIINETVPNRFSPKSPDKAHLNLHINSLELGDSAVYFCASSSKRGSSGYTFGSGTRLTVV.

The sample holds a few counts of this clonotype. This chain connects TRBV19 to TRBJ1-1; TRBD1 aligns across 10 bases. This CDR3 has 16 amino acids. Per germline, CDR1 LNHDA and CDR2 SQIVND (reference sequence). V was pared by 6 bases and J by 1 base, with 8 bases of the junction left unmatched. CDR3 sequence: CASRNDRGRGNTEAFF. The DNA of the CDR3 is TGTGCCAGTAGAAACGACAGGGGGCGGGGGAACACTGAAGCTTTCTTT.

The CDR3 protein is CASSVAWEKEKLFF. The CDR3, as DNA: TGTGCCAGCAGCGTAGCTTGGGAAAAGGAAAAACTGTTTTTT. The chain couples TRBV9 to TRBJ1-4, with unresolved D. V dropped 0 bases and J dropped 8 bases, with 11 bases sitting between them. Germline V lookup: CDR1 SGDLS, CDR2 YYNGEE. This CDR3 spans 14 amino acids. Drawing the rest from reference TRBV9 and TRBJ1-4, the complete variable domain is DSGVTQTPKHLITATGQRVTLRCSPRSGDLSVYWYQQSLDQGLQFLIQYYNGEERAKGNILERFSAQQFPDLHSELNLSSLELGDSALYFCASSVAWEKEKLFFGSGTQLSVL.

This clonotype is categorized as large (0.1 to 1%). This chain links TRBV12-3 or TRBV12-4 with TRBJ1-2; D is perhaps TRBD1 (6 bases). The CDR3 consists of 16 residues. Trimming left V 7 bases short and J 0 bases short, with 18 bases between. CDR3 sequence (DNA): TGTGCCAGCACCAATTCCGGGACACATGCTAACTATGGCTACACCTTC. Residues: CASTNSGTHANYGYTF.

CDR3: CASSLVGSGVSETQYF. The CDR3 region has the DNA TGTGCCAGCAGCTTAGTGGGTTCCGGGGTTTCGGAGACCCAGTACTTC. The J gene is TRBJ2-5, the V gene TRBV11-2, with D possibly matching TRBD2 (5 bases). CDR3 length equals 16 residues. Germline values: CDR1 SGHAT, CDR2 FQNNGV. V dropped 1 base and J dropped 5 bases, with 17 bases sitting between them.

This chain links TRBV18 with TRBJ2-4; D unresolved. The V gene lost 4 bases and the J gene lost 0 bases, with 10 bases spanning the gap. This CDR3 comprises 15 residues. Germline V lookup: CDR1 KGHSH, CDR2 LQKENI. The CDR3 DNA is TGTGCCAGCTCACAGTCCCCTGCAGCCAAAAACATTCAGTACTTC. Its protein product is CASSQSPAAKNIQYF.

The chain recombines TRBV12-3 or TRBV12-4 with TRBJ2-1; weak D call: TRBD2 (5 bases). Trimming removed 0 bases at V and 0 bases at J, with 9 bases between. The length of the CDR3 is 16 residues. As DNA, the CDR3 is TGTGCCAGCAGTTTAGCGCGGAGGAGCTCCTACAATGAGCAGTTCTTC. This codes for CASSLARRSSYNEQFF.

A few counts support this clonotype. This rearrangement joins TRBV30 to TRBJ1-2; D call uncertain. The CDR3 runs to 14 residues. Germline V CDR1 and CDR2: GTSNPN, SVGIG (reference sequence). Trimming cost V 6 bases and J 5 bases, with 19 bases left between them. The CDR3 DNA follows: TGTGCCTGTCTCCCGTTGGGGTTCCCTTATGGCTACACCTTC. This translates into CACLPLGFPYGYTF.

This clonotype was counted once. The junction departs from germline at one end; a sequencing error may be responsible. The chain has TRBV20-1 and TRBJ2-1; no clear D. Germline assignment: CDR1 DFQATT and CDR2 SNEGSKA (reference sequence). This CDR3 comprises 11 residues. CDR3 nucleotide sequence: TGCAGTGGACTCAGCTACAATGAGCTGTTCTTC. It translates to CSGLSYNELFF.

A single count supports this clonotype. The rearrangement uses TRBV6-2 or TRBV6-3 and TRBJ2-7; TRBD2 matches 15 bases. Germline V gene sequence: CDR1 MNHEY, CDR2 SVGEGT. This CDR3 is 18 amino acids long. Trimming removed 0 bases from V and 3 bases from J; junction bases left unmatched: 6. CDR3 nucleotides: TGTGCCAGCAGTTACTCTAATGGACTAGCGGGGGGGATCTACGAGCAGTACTTC. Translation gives CASSYSNGLAGGIYEQYF.

The CDR3 loop is CASSSTPRVLETQYF. The CDR3 region has the DNA TGTGCCAGCAGCTCAACCCCTCGGGTTTTGGAGACCCAGTACTTC. The chain is built from TRBV9 and TRBJ2-5, with D hard to call. This CDR3 is built from 15 residues. The germline gives CDR1 SGDLS, CDR2 YYNGEE. With 4 bases removed from V and 5 bases from J, the gap between germline ends came to 18 bases.

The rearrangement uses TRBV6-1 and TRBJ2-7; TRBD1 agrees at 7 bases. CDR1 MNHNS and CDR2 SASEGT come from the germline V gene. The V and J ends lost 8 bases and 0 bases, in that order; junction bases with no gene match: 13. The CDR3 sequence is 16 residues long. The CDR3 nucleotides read TGTGCCAGCGGCCCTAACAGGGGCGTTAGCTCCTACGAGCAGTACTTC. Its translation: CASGPNRGVSSYEQYF.

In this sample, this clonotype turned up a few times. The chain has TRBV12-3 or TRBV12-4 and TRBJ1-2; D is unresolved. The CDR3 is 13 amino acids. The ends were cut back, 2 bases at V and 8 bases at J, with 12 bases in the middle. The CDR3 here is CASSLLGRTGYTF. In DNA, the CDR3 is TGTGCCAGCAGTTTATTAGGAAGAACGGGCTACACCTTC.

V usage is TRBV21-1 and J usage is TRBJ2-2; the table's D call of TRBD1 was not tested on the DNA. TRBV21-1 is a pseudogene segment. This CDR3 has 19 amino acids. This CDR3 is CASSTLPVYTTGNTGELFF. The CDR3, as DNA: TGTGCCAGCAGCACGCTGCCAGTCTATACGACAGGGAACACCGGGGAGCTGTTTTTT.

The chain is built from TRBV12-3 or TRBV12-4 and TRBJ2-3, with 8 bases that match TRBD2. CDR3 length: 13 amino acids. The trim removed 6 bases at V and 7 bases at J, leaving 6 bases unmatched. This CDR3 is CASRAGAPNTQYF. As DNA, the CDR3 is TGTGCCAGCAGAGCGGGGGCCCCAAATACGCAGTATTTT.

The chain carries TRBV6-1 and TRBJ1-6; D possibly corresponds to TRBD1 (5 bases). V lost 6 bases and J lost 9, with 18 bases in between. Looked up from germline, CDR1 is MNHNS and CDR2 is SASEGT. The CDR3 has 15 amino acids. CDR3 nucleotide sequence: TGTGCCAGCAGGGAGCTTGGGGCTAAGGCTTCACCCCTCCACTTT. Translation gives CASRELGAKASPLHF.

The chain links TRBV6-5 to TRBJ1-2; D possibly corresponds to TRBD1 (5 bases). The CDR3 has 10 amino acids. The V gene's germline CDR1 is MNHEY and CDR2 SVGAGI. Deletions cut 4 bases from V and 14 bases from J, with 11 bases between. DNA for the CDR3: TGTGCCAGCAGTTGGGACGGTGTTACCTTC. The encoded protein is CASSWDGVTF.

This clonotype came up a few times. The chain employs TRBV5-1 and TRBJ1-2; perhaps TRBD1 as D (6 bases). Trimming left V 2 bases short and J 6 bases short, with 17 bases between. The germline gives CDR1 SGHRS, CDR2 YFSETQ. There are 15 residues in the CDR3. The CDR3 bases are TGCGCCAGCAGCTTAGACTCCGGGACACACAATGGCTACACCTTC. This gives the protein CASSLDSGTHNGYTF.

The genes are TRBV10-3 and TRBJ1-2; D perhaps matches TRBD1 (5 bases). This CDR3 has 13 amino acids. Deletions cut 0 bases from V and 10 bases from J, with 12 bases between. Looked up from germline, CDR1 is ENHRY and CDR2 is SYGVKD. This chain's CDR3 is CAISESTAEDYTF. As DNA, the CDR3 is TGTGCCATCAGTGAGTCGACAGCGGAAGACTACACCTTC.